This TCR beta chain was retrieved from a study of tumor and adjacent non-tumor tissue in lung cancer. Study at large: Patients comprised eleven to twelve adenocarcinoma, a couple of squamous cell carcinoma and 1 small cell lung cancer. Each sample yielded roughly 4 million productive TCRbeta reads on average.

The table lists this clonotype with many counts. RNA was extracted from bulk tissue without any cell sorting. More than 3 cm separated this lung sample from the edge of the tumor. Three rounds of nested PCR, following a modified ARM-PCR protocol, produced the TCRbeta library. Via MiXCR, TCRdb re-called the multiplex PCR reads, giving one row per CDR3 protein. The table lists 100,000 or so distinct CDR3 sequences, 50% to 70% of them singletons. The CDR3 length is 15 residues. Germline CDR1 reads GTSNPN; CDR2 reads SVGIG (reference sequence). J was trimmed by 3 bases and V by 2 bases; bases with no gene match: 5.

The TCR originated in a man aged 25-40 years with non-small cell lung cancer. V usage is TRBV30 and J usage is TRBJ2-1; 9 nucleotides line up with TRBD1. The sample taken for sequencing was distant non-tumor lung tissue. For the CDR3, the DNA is TGTGCCTGGAGTCGTGAGACAGGGGGCTACAATGAGCAGTTCTTC. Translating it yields CAWSRETGGYNEQFF.